What follows are 3 T cell receptor beta chains derived from one specimen sequenced in a study of beta chain features in type 1 diabetes. Broader study findings: In all four CD4+ subsets, TCRB CDR3 length was significantly, moderately reduced in type 1 diabetes.

Antigens for these TCRs are unknown. TCRB transcripts that were expressed got sequenced, as all of the isolated RNA had been reverse transcribed. The assay was immunoSEQ multiplex PCR, and TCRdb's table has in-frame clones only and misses some. The sample includes around 130,000 clones, approximately 9% of them seen just once. The sample comprised central memory CD4+ T cells from blood. These receptors were obtained from a man aged 30-40 years with type 1 diabetes.

The V gene is TRBV5-1, the J gene TRBJ1-1; 11 bases are a match to TRBD1. Germline V gene sequence: CDR1 SGHRS, CDR2 YFSETQ. V trimming: 4 bases; J trimming: 5 bases; junction bases outside the gene matches: 4. The length of the CDR3 is 14 residues. CDR3 protein: CASSPGQGATEAFF. For the CDR3, the DNA is TGCGCCAGCAGCCCAGGACAGGGGGCAACTGAAGCTTTCTTT.

This clone was seen more than once but under ten times. This chain connects TRBV2 to TRBJ1-2; TRBD1 aligns across 10 bases. Trimming at V came to 6 bases and at J to 2 bases, leaving 3 bases not matched to a gene. CDR1 is SNHLY, CDR2 FYNNEI, per germline. CDR3 length: 14 residues. The CDR3 nucleotides read TGTGCCAGCAGAGGGACAGGGGAAAACTATGGCTACACCTTC. This gives the protein CASRGTGENYGYTF.

The chain's CDR3 is CAWSVDGTDFYNEKLFF. The CDR3 DNA reads as TGTGCCTGGAGTGTGGACGGGACAGATTTTTATAATGAAAAACTGTTTTTT. The chain couples TRBV30 to TRBJ1-4, with 7 positions matching TRBD1. The J segment lost 4 bases and the V segment lost 0 bases, leaving 11 bases of the junction unmatched. This CDR3 region has 17 residues. From germline, CDR1 is GTSNPN and CDR2 SVGIG (reference sequence).